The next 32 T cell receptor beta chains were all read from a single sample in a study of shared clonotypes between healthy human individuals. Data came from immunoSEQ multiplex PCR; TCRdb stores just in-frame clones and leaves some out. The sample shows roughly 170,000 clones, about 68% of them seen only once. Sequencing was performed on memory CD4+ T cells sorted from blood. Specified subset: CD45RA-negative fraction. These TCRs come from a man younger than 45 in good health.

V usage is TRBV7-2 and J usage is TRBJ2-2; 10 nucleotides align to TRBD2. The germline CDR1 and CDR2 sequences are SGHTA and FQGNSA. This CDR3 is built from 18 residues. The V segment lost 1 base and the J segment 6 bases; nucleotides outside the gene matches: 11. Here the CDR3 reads CASSLDSSGRIPSGELFF. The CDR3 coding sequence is TGTGCCAGCAGCTTAGACTCTAGCGGGAGAATTCCGTCCGGGGAGCTGTTTTTT.

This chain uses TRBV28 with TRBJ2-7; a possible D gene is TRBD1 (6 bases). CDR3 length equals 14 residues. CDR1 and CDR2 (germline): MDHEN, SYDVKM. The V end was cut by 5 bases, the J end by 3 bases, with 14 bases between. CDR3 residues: CASSTPGHSYEQYF. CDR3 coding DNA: TGTGCCAGCAGTACCCCGGGACACAGCTACGAGCAGTACTTC.

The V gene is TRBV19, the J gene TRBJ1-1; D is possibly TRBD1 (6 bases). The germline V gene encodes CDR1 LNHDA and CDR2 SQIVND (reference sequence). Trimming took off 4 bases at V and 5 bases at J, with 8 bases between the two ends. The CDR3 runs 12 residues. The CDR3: CASSRTATEAFF. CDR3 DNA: TGTGCCAGTAGTAGGACAGCTACTGAAGCTTTCTTT.

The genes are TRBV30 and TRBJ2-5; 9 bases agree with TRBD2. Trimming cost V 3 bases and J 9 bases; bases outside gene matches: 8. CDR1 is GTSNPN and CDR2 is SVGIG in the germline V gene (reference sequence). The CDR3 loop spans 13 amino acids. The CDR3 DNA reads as TGTGCCTGGAGCATTAGCGGGAGATGGGCCCAGTACTTC. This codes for CAWSISGRWAQYF.

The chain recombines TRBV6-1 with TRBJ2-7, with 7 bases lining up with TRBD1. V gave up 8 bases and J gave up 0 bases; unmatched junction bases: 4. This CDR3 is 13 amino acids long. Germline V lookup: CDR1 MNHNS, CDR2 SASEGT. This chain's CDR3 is CASATGASYEQYF. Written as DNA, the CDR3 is TGTGCCAGCGCCACAGGGGCCTCCTACGAGCAGTACTTC.

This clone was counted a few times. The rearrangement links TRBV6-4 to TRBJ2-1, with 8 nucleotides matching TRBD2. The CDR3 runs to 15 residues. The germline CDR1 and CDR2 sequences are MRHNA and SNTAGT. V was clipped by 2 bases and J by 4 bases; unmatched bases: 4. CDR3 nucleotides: TGTGCCAGCAGTGACGCGAGCGGGAGTTACAATGAGCAGTTCTTC. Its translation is CASSDASGSYNEQFF.

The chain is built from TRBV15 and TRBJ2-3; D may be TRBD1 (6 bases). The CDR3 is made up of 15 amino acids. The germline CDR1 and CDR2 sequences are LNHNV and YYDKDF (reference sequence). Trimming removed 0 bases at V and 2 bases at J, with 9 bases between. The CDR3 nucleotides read TGTGCCACCAGCAGAGAACAGGGTTCCACAGATACGCAGTATTTT. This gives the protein CATSREQGSTDTQYF. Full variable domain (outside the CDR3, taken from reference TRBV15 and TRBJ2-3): DAMVIQNPRYQVTQFGKPVTLSCSQTLNHNVMYWYQQKSSQAPKLLFHYYDKDFNNEADTPDNFQSRRPNTSFCFLDIRSPGLGDTAMYLCATSREQGSTDTQYFGPGTRLTVL.

CDR3 sequence: CASSDLGRVPFFQYF. DNA of the CDR3: TGCGCCAGCAGTGATCTCGGTCGTGTTCCTTTTTTTCAGTACTTC. The chain uses TRBV10-2 and TRBJ2-5, with D unclear. Trimming pared 3 bases from V and 11 bases from J, leaving 22 bases between. The CDR3 totals 15 residues. Germline CDR1 WSHSY, CDR2 SAAADI.

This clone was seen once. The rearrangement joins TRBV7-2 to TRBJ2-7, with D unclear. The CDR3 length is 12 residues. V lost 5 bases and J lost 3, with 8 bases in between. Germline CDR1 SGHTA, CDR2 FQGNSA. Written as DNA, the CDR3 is TGTGCCAGCAGCCCCCTTTACTACGAGCAGTACTTC. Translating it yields CASSPLYYEQYF.

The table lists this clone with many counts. The DNA for the CDR3 is TGTGCCAGCAGCCCCTGGGTGGGAGAGACCCAGTACTTC. Protein sequence: CASSPWVGETQYF. The V call is TRBV7-2, the J call TRBJ2-5; D uncertain. V was shortened by 5 bases and J by 4 bases, with 11 bases between the two germline ends. This CDR3 is built from 13 residues. Germline V gene data show CDR1 as SGHTA and CDR2 as FQGNSA.

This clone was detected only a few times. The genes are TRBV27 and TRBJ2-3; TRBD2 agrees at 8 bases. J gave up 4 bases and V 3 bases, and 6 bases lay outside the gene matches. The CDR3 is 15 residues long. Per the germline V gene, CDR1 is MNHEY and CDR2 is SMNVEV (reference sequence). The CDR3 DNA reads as TGTGCCAGCAGTTTCATGGGACTAGTAGCAGATACGCAGTATTTT. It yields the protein CASSFMGLVADTQYF.

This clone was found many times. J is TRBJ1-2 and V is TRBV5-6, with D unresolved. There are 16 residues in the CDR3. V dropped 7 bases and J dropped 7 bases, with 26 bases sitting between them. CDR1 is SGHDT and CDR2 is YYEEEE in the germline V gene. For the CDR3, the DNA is TGTGCCAGCGATTCCCCTGCAGGCGGAAGATTTGGTGGCTACACCTTC. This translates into CASDSPAGGRFGGYTF.

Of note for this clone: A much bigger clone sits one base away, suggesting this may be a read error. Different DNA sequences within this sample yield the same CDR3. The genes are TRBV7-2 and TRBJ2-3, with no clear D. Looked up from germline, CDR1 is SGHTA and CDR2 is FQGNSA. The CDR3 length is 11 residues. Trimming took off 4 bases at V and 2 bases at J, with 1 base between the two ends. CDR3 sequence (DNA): TGTGCCAGCAGCTCCACAGATACGCAGTATTTT. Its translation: CASSSTDTQYF.

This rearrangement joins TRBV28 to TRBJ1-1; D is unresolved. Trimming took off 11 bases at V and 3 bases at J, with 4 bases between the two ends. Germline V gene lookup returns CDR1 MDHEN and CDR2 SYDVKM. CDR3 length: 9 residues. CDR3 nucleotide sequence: TGTGCCCAGGACACTGAAGCTTTCTTT. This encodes CAQDTEAFF.

CDR3 DNA sequence: TGTGCCAGCAGTGACCCTTGGACAGGGGTCAATGAGCAGTTCTTC. As protein: CASSDPWTGVNEQFF. The gene calls are TRBV6-4 and TRBJ2-1; 9 bases match TRBD1. V was clipped by 2 bases and J by 6 bases; unmatched bases: 5. The CDR3 runs to 15 residues. Germline V CDR1 and CDR2: MRHNA, SNTAGT.

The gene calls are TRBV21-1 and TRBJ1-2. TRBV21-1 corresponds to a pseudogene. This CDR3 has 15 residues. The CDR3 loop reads CASSPRGGGRNGYTF. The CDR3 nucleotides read TGTGCCAGCAGTCCTCGCGGCGGGGGAAGGAATGGCTACACCTTC.

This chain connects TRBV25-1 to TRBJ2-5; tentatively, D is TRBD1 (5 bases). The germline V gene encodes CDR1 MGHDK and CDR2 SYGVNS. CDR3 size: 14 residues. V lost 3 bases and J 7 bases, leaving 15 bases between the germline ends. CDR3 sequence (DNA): TGTGCCAGCAGTGAGGTAGGGGCCTTCGGGACCCAGTACTTC. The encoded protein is CASSEVGAFGTQYF.

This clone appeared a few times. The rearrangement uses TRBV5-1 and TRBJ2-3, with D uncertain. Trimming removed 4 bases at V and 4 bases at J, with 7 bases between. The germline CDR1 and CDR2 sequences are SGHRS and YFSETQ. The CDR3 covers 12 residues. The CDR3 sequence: CASSLNSDTQYF. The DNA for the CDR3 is TGCGCCAGCAGCCTAAACTCAGATACGCAGTATTTT. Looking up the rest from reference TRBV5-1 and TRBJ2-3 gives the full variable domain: KAGVTQTPRYLIKTRGQQVTLSCSPISGHRSVSWYQQTPGQGLQFLFEYFSETQRNKGNFPGRFSGRQFSNSRSEMNVSTLELGDSALYLCASSLNSDTQYFGPGTRLTVL.

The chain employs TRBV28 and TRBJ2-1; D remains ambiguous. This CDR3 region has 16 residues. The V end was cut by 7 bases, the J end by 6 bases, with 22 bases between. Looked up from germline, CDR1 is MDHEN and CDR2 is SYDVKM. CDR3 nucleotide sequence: TGTGCCAGCACTCTTTTTAAGACCACAAAGGGCAATGAGCAGTTCTTC. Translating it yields CASTLFKTTKGNEQFF.

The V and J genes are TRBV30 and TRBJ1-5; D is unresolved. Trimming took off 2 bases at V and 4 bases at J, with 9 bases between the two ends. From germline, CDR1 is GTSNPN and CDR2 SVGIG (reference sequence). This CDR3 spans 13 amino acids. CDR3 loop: CAWSQDGNQPQHF. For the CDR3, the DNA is TGTGCCTGGAGTCAGGACGGAAATCAGCCCCAGCATTTT. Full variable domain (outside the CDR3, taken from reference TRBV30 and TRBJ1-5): SQTIHQWPATLVQPVGSPLSLECTVEGTSNPNLYWYRQAAGRGLQLLFYSVGIGQISSEVPQNLSASRPQDRQFILSSKKLLLSDSGFYLCAWSQDGNQPQHFGDGTRLSIL.

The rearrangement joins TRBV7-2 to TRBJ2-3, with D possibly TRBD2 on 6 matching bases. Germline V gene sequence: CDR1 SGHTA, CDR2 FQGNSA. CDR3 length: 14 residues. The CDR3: CATSRDSGANTQYF. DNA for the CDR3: TGTGCAACATCCCGGGACTCCGGGGCGAATACGCAGTATTTT.

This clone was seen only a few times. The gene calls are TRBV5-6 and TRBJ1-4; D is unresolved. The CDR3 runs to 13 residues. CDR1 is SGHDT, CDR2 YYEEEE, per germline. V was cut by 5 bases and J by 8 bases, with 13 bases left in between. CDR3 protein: CASRSVSGEKLFF. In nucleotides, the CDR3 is TGTGCCAGCAGATCCGTTTCGGGCGAAAAACTGTTTTTT.

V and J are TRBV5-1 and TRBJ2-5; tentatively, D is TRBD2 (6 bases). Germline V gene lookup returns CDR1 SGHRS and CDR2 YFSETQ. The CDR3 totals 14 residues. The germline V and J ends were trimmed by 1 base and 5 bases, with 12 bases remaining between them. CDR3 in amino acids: CASSLSGDVETQYF. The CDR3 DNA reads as TGCGCCAGCAGCTTGTCGGGGGATGTGGAGACCCAGTACTTC.

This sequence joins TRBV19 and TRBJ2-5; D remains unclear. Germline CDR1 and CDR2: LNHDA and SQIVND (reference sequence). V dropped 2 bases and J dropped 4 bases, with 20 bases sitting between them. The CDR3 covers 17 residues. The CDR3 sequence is CASSIPGVLMVPETQYF. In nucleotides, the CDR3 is TGTGCCAGTAGTATACCGGGCGTGTTGATGGTCCCAGAGACCCAGTACTTC.

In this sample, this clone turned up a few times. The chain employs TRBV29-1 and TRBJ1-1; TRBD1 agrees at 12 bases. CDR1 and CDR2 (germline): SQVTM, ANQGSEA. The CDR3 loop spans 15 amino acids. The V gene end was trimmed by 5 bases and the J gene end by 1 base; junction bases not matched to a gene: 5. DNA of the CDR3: TGCAGCGTTCCCGGGACAGGGGGCCGGAACACTGAAGCTTTCTTT. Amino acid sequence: CSVPGTGGRNTEAFF.

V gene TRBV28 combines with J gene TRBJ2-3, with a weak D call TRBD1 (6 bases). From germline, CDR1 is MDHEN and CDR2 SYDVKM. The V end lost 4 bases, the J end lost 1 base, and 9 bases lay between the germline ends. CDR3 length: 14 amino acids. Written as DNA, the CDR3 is TGTGCCAGCAGTTCCGCAGGGGGCACAGATACGCAGTATTTT. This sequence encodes CASSSAGGTDTQYF.

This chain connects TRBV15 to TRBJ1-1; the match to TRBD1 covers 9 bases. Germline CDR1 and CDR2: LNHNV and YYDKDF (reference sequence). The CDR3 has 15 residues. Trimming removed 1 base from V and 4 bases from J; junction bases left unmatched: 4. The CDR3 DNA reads TGTGCCACCAGCAGAGGCGGGACAGGGAGCACTGAAGCTTTCTTT. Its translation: CATSRGGTGSTEAFF. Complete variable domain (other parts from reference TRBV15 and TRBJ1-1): DAMVIQNPRYQVTQFGKPVTLSCSQTLNHNVMYWYQQKSSQAPKLLFHYYDKDFNNEADTPDNFQSRRPNTSFCFLDIRSPGLGDTAMYLCATSRGGTGSTEAFFGQGTRLTVV.

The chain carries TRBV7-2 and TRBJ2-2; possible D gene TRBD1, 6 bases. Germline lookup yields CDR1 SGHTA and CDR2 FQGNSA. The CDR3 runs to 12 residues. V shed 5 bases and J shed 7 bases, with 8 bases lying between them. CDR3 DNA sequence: TGTGCCAGCAGCGCAGGGGTCGGGGAGCTGTTTTTT. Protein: CASSAGVGELFF.

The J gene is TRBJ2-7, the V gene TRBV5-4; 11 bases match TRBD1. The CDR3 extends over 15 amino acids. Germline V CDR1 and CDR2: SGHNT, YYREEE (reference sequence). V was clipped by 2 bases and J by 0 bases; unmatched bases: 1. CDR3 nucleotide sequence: TGTGCCAGCAGCTTTGGGACAGGGGGCTCCTACGAGCAGTACTTC. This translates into CASSFGTGGSYEQYF.

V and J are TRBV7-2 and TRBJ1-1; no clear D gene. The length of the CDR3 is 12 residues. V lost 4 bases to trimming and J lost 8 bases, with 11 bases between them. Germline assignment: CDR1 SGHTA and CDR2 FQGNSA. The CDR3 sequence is CASSSSALEAFF. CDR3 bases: TGTGCCAGCAGCTCAAGTGCACTAGAAGCTTTCTTT.

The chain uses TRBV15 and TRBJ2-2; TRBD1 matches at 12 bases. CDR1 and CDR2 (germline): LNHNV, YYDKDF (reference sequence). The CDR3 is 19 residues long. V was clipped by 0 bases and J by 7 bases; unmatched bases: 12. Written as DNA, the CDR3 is TGTGCCACCAGCAGAGATTATACGGGGACAGGGGGCCGGGACGGGGAGCTGTTTTTT. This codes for CATSRDYTGTGGRDGELFF.

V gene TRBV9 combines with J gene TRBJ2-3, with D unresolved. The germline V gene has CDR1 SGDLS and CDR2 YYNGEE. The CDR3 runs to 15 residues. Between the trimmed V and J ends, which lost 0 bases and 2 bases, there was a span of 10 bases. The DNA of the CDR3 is TGTGCCAGCAGCGTAGGGCTAGGCAACACAGATACGCAGTATTTT. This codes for CASSVGLGNTDTQYF.